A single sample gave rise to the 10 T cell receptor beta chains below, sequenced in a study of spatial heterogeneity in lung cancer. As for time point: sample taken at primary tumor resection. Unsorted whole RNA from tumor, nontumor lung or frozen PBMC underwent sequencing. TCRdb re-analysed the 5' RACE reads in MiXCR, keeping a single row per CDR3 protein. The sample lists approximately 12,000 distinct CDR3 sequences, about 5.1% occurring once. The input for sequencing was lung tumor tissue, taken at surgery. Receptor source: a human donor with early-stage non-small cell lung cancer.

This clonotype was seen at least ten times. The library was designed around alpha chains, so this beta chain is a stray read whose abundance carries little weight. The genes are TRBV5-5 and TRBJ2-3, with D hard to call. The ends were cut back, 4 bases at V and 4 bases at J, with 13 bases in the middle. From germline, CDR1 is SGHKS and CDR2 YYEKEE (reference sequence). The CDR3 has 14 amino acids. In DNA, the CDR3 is TGTGCCAGCAGCGACACCCGACGGGCAGATACGCAGTATTTT. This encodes CASSDTRRADTQYF. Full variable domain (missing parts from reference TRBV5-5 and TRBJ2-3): DAGVTQSPTHLIKTRGQQVTLRCSPISGHKSVSWYQQVLGQGPQFIFQYYEKEERGRGNFPDRFSARQFPNYSSELNVNALLLGDSALYLCASSDTRRADTQYFGPGTRLTVL.

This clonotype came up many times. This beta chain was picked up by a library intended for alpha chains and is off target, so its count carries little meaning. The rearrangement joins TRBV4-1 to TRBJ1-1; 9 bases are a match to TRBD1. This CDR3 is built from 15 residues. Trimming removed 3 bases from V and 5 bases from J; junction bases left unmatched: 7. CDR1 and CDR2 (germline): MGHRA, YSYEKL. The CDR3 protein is CASSHPTGGSTEAFF. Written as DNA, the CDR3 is TGCGCCAGCAGCCACCCGACAGGGGGAAGTACTGAAGCTTTCTTT.

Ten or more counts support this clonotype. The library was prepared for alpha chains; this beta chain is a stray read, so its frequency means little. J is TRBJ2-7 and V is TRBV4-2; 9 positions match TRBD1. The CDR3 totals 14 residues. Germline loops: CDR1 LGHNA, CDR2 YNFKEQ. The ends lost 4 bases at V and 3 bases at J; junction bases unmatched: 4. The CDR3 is CASSPGTGYYEQYF. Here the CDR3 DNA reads TGTGCCAGCAGCCCCGGGACAGGGTACTACGAGCAGTACTTC.

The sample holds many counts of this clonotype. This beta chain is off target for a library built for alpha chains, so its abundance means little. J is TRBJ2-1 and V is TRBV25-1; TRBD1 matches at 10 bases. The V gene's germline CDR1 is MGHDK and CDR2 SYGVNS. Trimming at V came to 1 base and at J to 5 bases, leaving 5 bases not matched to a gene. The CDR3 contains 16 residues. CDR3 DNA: TGTGCCAGCAGTGAATTTGGGACAGGGGACAACAATGAGCAGTTCTTC. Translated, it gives CASSEFGTGDNNEQFF.

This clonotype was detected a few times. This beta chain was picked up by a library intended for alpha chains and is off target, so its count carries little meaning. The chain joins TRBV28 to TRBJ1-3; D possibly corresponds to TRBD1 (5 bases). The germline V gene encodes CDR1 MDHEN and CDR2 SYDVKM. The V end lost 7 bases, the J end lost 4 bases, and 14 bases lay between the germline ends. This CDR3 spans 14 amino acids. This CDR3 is CASNVNRLGNTIYF. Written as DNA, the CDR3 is TGTGCCAGCAATGTAAACAGGCTCGGAAACACCATATATTTT.

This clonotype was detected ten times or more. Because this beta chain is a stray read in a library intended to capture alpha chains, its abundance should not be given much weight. CDR3 region: CASNPGLAGGPSDTQYF. CDR3 nucleotide sequence: TGTGCCAGCAACCCGGGACTAGCGGGAGGGCCCTCAGATACGCAGTATTTT. The chain recombines TRBV2 with TRBJ2-3, with 16 positions matching TRBD2. V shed 7 bases, J shed 4 bases, and the junction held 8 bases outside the gene matches. Germline loops: CDR1 SNHLY, CDR2 FYNNEI. The CDR3 has 17 residues.

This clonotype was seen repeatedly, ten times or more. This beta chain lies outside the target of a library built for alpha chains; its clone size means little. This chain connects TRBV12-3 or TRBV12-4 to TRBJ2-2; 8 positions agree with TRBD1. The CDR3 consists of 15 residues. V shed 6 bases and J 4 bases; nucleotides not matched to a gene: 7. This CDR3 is CASSSRGRSTGELFF. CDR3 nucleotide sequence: TGTGCCAGCAGCTCCAGGGGGCGCAGCACCGGGGAGCTGTTTTTT.

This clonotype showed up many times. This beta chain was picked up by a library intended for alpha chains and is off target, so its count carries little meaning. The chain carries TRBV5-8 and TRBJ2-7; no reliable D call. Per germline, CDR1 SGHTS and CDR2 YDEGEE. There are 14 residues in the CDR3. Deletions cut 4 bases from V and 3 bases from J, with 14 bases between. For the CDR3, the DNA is TGTGCCAGCAGCGCAAACCCCGGGCTCTACGAGCAGTACGTC. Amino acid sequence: CASSANPGLYEQYV.

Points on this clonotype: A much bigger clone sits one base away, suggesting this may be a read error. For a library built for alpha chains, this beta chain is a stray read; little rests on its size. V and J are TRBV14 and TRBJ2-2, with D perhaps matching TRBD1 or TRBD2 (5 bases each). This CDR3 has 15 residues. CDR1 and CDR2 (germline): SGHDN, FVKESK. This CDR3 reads CASSPYLSNTGDLFF. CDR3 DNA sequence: TGTGCCAGCAGCCCCTATCTGTCGAACACCGGGGACCTGTTTTTT.

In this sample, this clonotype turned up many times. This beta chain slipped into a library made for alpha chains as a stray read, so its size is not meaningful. The CDR3 bases are TGTGCCAGCAGCGGGACAGTCTGGAATGAAAAACTGTTTTTT. This sequence encodes CASSGTVWNEKLFF. The chain employs TRBV6-2 or TRBV6-3 and TRBJ1-4; 7 nucleotides line up with TRBD1. Germline V CDR1 and CDR2: MNHEY, SVGEGT. V lost 6 bases to trimming and J lost 5 bases; unmatched junction nucleotides: 6. The CDR3 extends over 14 amino acids.